This TCR beta chain was found in a study of blood T cells in healthy people across ages. Trimming stripped 5 bases from V and 7 bases from J, with 17 bases between. The germline gives CDR1 SGHTA, CDR2 FQGNSA. The CDR3 consists of 15 residues. Using a J-beta primer mix together with a sample-barcoded 5' primer, a second PCR was run for roughly 6 to 12 cycles. One entry per CDR3 protein, called by TCRdb with MiXCR from the 5' RACE reads. Of more than 650,000 distinct CDR3 sequences listed, about 26% are singletons. Each sample used at least 6 million PBMCs. Another study also made use of these data, one on T cells of mothers and their children.

V gene TRBV7-2 combines with J gene TRBJ1-4; a weak D match, TRBD1 (6 bases). The sample taken for sequencing was blood. The origin of this receptor is a boy aged 10-17 years in good health. CDR3 nucleotides: TGTGCCAGCAGCCCGATAGGGGGGATGGGTGAAAAACTGTTTTTT. It translates to CASSPIGGMGEKLFF.